A single sample gave rise to the 13 T cell receptor beta chains below, sequenced in a study of neurological immune-mediated disorders. Regarding time point: longitudinal time-point 1 (baseline). In TCRdb, the 5' RACE reads were re-called with MiXCR into one record per CDR3 protein. This sample has tens of thousands of distinct CDR3 sequences; about 10% occur once, and the top ten carry less than 8.5%. The sequenced material came from PBMCs. The receptors shown here come from a male donor with HTLV-1-associated myelopathy (HAM/TSP).

This clonotype was counted at least ten times. The chain is built from TRBV29-1 and TRBJ2-7; tentatively, D is TRBD2 (6 bases). From germline, CDR1 is SQVTM and CDR2 ANQGSEA. Trimming shortened V by 4 bases and J by 2 bases, and 12 bases separated the two germline ends. The length of the CDR3 is 13 residues. CDR3 bases: TGCAGCGTTGCTAGCGATGGCCCCTACGAGCAGTACTTC. Translation: CSVASDGPYEQYF.

On this clonotype: A much larger clonotype is one base distant, so this may be a read error. The V call is TRBV7-2, the J call TRBJ1-4, with D hard to call. The CDR3 length is 16 residues. Germline CDR1 is SGHTA and CDR2 is FQGNSA. The CDR3 loop reads CASSFRREPTDEKLFF. The CDR3, as DNA: TGTGCCAGCAGCTTTAGGCGTGAGCCAACTGATGAAAAACTGTTTTTT.

Ten or more counts support this clonotype. The chain links TRBV5-1 to TRBJ1-1, with D perhaps TRBD1 (6 bases). The germline V gene encodes CDR1 SGHRS and CDR2 YFSETQ. V shed 0 bases and J shed 1 base, with 13 bases lying between them. The CDR3 totals 16 residues. The CDR3 DNA follows: TGCGCCAGCAGCTTGGATGGGGGGCCGGGGAACACTGAAGCTTTCTTT. Its protein is CASSLDGGPGNTEAFF.

The V gene is TRBV27, the J gene TRBJ1-5; perhaps TRBD1 as D (6 bases). From germline, CDR1 is MNHEY and CDR2 SMNVEV (reference sequence). Trimming took off 6 bases at V and 4 bases at J, with 10 bases between the two ends. The CDR3 length is 13 residues. In nucleotides, the CDR3 is TGTGCCAGCAGCGGCGACAGGAATCAGCCCCAGCATTTT. As protein: CASSGDRNQPQHF.

This clonotype came up many times. J is TRBJ1-2 and V is TRBV10-3; D is unresolved. The CDR3 is 13 amino acids. CDR1 is ENHRY, CDR2 SYGVKD, per germline. V was pared by 0 bases and J by 3 bases, with 5 bases between. The CDR3 is CAISESGDYGYTF. The CDR3 DNA follows: TGTGCCATCAGTGAGTCGGGAGACTATGGCTACACCTTC.

This clonotype has more than one count but fewer than ten. The chain joins TRBV3-1 to TRBJ2-1, with 14 bases lining up with TRBD2. From germline, CDR1 is LGHDT and CDR2 YNNKEL (reference sequence). This CDR3 contains 14 residues. V lost 2 bases, J lost 15 bases, and 6 bases stayed unmatched. CDR3 loop: CASSQRGLAGGLFF. CDR3 in DNA: TGTGCCAGCAGCCAACGAGGACTAGCGGGGGGTTTGTTCTTC.

Ten or more counts support this clonotype. The chain has TRBV12-3 or TRBV12-4 and TRBJ2-5, with 15 bases lining up with TRBD2. Trimming removed 5 bases from V and 4 bases from J; junction bases left unmatched: 14. CDR3 length equals 19 residues. CDR3 sequence (DNA): TGTGCCAGCAGTCGCGGACTAGCGGGGGGGCCTTCTTCCGGAGAGACCCAGTACTTC. It translates to CASSRGLAGGPSSGETQYF.

This clonotype was seen repeatedly, ten times or more. The chain couples TRBV29-1 to TRBJ2-3, with a possible D match to TRBD1 (5 bases). Trimming took 1 base from V and 2 from J, leaving 10 bases between them. Germline CDR1 reads SQVTM; CDR2 reads ANQGSEA. This CDR3 has 14 residues. This CDR3 reads CSVEVLQDTDTQYF. Here the CDR3 DNA reads TGCAGCGTTGAAGTGTTACAGGACACAGATACGCAGTATTTT.

This clonotype has more than one count but fewer than ten. The chain links TRBV6-1 to TRBJ2-3; the D is unclear. Trimming pared 2 bases from V and 2 bases from J, leaving 8 bases between. Germline lookup yields CDR1 MNHNS and CDR2 SASEGT. The CDR3 runs 14 residues. Written as DNA, the CDR3 is TGTGCCAGCAGTGAAATTCCCTCCACAGATACGCAGTATTTT. The encoded protein is CASSEIPSTDTQYF.

The sample holds many counts of this clonotype. The rearrangement joins TRBV10-3 to TRBJ2-3; TRBD2 matches at 11 bases. The CDR3 extends over 16 amino acids. CDR1 and CDR2 (germline): ENHRY, SYGVKD. Germline trimming cut 3 bases from V and 6 bases from J; bases unmatched to any gene: 8. CDR3 amino acids: CAISDGTSGPSDTQYF. CDR3 DNA sequence: TGTGCCATCAGTGATGGGACTAGCGGACCCTCGGATACGCAGTATTTT.

This clonotype was found many times. V gene TRBV12-3 or TRBV12-4 combines with J gene TRBJ2-5; a possible D gene is TRBD2 (5 bases). Trimming shortened V by 6 bases and J by 5 bases, and 22 bases separated the two germline ends. This CDR3 spans 16 amino acids. The CDR3 protein is CASSRRSQTAGETQYF. The DNA of the CDR3 is TGTGCCAGCAGCAGGAGGTCACAAACAGCTGGGGAGACCCAGTACTTC.

This clonotype was observed many times. The chain carries TRBV5-1 and TRBJ2-1, with D perhaps TRBD1 (5 bases). CDR1 and CDR2 (germline): SGHRS, YFSETQ. Trimming left V 0 bases short and J 4 bases short, with 14 bases between. CDR3 size: 16 residues. CDR3 residues: CASSLAGRPSYNEQFF. CDR3 in DNA: TGCGCCAGCAGCTTGGCAGGGCGCCCGAGTTACAATGAGCAGTTCTTC.

This clonotype was recorded at least ten times. The chain employs TRBV5-6 and TRBJ2-1; 11 nucleotides match TRBD2. Unmatched junction bases numbered 12, after V lost 0 bases and J lost 7 bases. The CDR3 totals 18 residues. The V gene's germline CDR1 is SGHDT and CDR2 YYEEEE. CDR3 nucleotide sequence: TGTGCCAGCAGCTTGGAAAGGGTAGCGGGGGGGCTGATGAATGAGCAGTTCTTC. Translating it yields CASSLERVAGGLMNEQFF.